These 9 T cell receptor beta chains originate from one sample sequenced in a study of CD8+ T cells in alopecia areata. Sequencing relied on a cDNA template that was reverse transcribed from extracted RNA. Assay used: immunoSEQ multiplex PCR; TCRdb lists only in-frame clones, some missing. This table has about 200,000 clones, around three fifths appearing once. The treatment was: oral pan-JAK inhibitor, 5-10 mg twice daily. The sequencing used CD4+ T cells sorted from blood, collected at week 4, from a patient treated with tofacitinib. These receptors were collected from a human donor with alopecia areata.

Of note for this clone: This sample includes further DNA sequences coding for the same CDR3. V and J are TRBV27 and TRBJ1-2, with D possibly matching TRBD1 (5 bases). The CDR3 runs to 13 residues. Trimming cost V 2 bases and J 4 bases, with 8 bases left between them. CDR1 and CDR2 from the germline V gene are MNHEY and SMNVEV (reference sequence). The DNA for the CDR3 is TGTGCCAGCAGTTTAACAGGCTCCTATGGCTACACCTTC. This codes for CASSLTGSYGYTF.

The V call is TRBV4-1, the J call TRBJ1-1; D not certain. Germline values: CDR1 MGHRA, CDR2 YSYEKL. This CDR3 region has 14 residues. The V end lost 1 base, the J end lost 5 bases, and 11 bases lay between the germline ends. This CDR3 reads CASSQGSRGTEAFF. The CDR3 coding sequence is TGCGCCAGCAGCCAAGGTTCTAGAGGAACTGAAGCTTTCTTT.

The chain has TRBV18 and TRBJ2-6, with a weak D call TRBD2 (6 bases). Per the germline V gene, CDR1 is KGHSH and CDR2 is LQKENI. There are 16 residues in the CDR3. Trimming cost V 3 bases and J 0 bases, with 9 bases left between them. CDR3 bases: TGTGCCAGCTCACCCCCCGGGGGCTCTGGGGCCAACGTCCTGACTTTC. Amino acid sequence: CASSPPGGSGANVLTF.

This CDR3 reads CASSRLWVGSHQPQHF. CDR3 coding DNA: TGTGCCAGCAGTCGCCTCTGGGTAGGGAGTCATCAGCCCCAGCATTTT. The V and J genes are TRBV27 and TRBJ1-5, with D unclear. Per germline, CDR1 MNHEY and CDR2 SMNVEV (reference sequence). With 5 bases removed from V and 5 bases from J, the gap between germline ends came to 19 bases. This CDR3 comprises 16 residues.

This chain connects TRBV6-5 to TRBJ1-6; D gene unclear. Looked up from germline, CDR1 is MNHEY and CDR2 is SVGAGI. V was cut by 0 bases and J by 3 bases, with 0 bases left in between. This CDR3 is 13 amino acids long. CDR3 sequence: CASSYSYNSPLHF. CDR3 nucleotides: TGTGCCAGCAGTTACTCCTATAATTCACCCCTCCACTTT.

This clone was detected once. The V call is TRBV5-1, the J call TRBJ2-6; D unresolved. The CDR3 length is 13 residues. Germline CDR1 and CDR2: SGHRS and YFSETQ. Trimming stripped 4 bases from V and 1 base from J, with 3 bases between. The CDR3 coding sequence is TGCGCCAGCAGCCTTTCTGGGGCCAACGTCCTGACTTTC. Its translation is CASSLSGANVLTF.

V and J are TRBV10-3 and TRBJ1-2; 12 positions match TRBD1. V gave up 2 bases and J gave up 6 bases; unmatched junction bases: 13. The CDR3 extends over 18 amino acids. CDR1 is ENHRY and CDR2 is SYGVKD in the germline V gene. CDR3 loop: CAISETLGTGGVLHGYTF. The CDR3 DNA is TGTGCCATCAGTGAGACACTCGGGACAGGGGGCGTTTTGCATGGCTACACCTTC.

CDR3 residues: CAWSVADTDTQYF. Here the CDR3 DNA reads TGTGCCTGGAGTGTGGCAGACACAGATACGCAGTATTTT. The rearrangement links TRBV30 to TRBJ2-3; D is unclear. From germline, CDR1 is GTSNPN and CDR2 SVGIG (reference sequence). Trimming stripped 0 bases from V and 2 bases from J, with 6 bases between. The CDR3 spans 13 residues.

The CDR3 DNA reads TGTGCCAGCAGCCTGAGGGGCCACACTGAAGCTTTCTTT. This codes for CASSLRGHTEAFF. V and J are TRBV6-5 and TRBJ1-1; D is perhaps TRBD1 (5 bases). CDR1 MNHEY and CDR2 SVGAGI come from the germline V gene. The CDR3 extends over 13 amino acids. Deletions cut 6 bases from V and 3 bases from J, with 11 bases between.